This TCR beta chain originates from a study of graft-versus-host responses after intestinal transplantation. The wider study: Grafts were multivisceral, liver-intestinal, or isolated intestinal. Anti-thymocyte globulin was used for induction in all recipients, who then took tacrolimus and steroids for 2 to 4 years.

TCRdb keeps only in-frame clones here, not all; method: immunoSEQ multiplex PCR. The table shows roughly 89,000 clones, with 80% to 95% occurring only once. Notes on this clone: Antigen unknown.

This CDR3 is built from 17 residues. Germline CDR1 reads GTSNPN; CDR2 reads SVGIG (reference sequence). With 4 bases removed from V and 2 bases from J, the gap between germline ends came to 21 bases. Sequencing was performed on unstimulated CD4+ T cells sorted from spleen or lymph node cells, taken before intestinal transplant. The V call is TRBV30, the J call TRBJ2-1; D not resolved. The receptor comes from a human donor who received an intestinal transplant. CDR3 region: CAWTSQYSGPTYNEQFF. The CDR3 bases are TGTGCCTGGACAAGCCAGTATAGTGGGCCCACCTACAATGAGCAGTTCTTC.